The sample holds many counts of the clone carrying this T cell receptor (beta chain). The data stem from a study of Graves' ophthalmopathy and Graves' hyperthyroidism. This CDR3 contains 16 residues. Germline trimming cut 0 bases from V and 4 bases from J; bases unmatched to any gene: 8. The germline V gene has CDR1 MNHEY and CDR2 SVGAGI. The study amplified TCR beta CDR3 regions using RNA transcripts. HTBI primers primed a first-round RT-PCR, and a second-round multiplex PCR followed. TCRdb re-called the multiplex PCR reads through MiXCR, storing one row per CDR3 protein. The sample has roughly 610,000 distinct CDR3 sequences; over 20% are singletons.

Sequencing input: peripheral blood. The receptor was isolated from a woman aged 18-35 years with stable Graves' hyperthyroidism. Some clones in this sample may be carry-over from other donors' samples. J is TRBJ2-7 and V is TRBV6-5; 8 bases agree with TRBD2. In DNA form, the CDR3 reads TGTGCCAGCAGTTACTCGGGCGGGAGGCCCTCATACGAGCAGTACTTC. It translates to CASSYSGGRPSYEQYF.